The 30 T cell receptor beta chains presented below share a single source sample, sequenced in a study of T cell repertoires in cytomegalovirus infection. TCRdb reprocessed the reads via MiXCR and lists one record per CDR3 protein. The repertoire consists of a few hundred thousand distinct CDR3 sequences, with roughly 13% occurring once and the leading ten covering 8.5% to 9%. The specimen was PBMCs. Receptor source: a human donor in good health (CMV status not recorded). Some clones in this sample may be carry-over from other donors' samples.

This clonotype was recorded many times. The rearrangement links TRBV12-3 or TRBV12-4 to TRBJ1-1; D is perhaps TRBD1 (6 bases). Trimming removed 6 bases from V and 9 bases from J, with 17 bases in between. The CDR3 length is 13 residues. The CDR3 DNA follows: TGTGCCAGCAGATCGCCAGGGGAGCGCAAAGCTTTCTTT. Translation: CASRSPGERKAFF.

On this clonotype itself: One junction end does not reproduce the germline sequence, and a read error may be involved. The chain couples TRBV20-1 to TRBJ1-1, with D possibly matching TRBD1 (5 bases). Germline V lookup: CDR1 DFQATT, CDR2 SNEGSKA (reference sequence). The CDR3 is made up of 13 amino acids. The CDR3 DNA follows: TGCAGTGCTACCCAGGGAGGGAGCACTGAAGCTTCCTTT. It is translated as CSATQGGSTEASF.

The V gene is TRBV29-1, the J gene TRBJ2-7; D unresolved. Germline V lookup: CDR1 SQVTM, CDR2 ANQGSEA. The CDR3 length is 13 residues. Trimming stripped 0 bases from V and 2 bases from J, with 8 bases between. The CDR3 region is CSVEEEGTYEQYF. The CDR3 DNA reads TGCAGCGTTGAAGAGGAAGGAACCTACGAGCAGTACTTC.

The rearrangement joins TRBV20-1 to TRBJ2-7; D tentatively fits TRBD1 or TRBD2 (5 bases each). Trimming pared 3 bases from V and 6 bases from J, leaving 18 bases between. In germline, CDR1 is DFQATT, CDR2 SNEGSKA (reference sequence). The CDR3 is 14 residues long. The DNA of the CDR3 is TGCAGTGCTAGGGCCGTATTGGGACGTGGCGAGCAGTACTTC. Protein product: CSARAVLGRGEQYF.

This clonotype showed up just a few times. This sequence joins TRBV20-1 and TRBJ2-5; no clear D. Trimming took 5 bases from V and 5 from J, leaving 12 bases between them. Per germline, CDR1 DFQATT and CDR2 SNEGSKA (reference sequence). The CDR3 loop spans 12 amino acids. CDR3 sequence: CSAGHTVETQYF. The CDR3 nucleotides read TGCAGTGCTGGCCATACGGTGGAGACCCAGTACTTC.

The CDR3, as DNA: TGTGCCAGTCTAAGACGGGCAGGCTCCTACAATGAGCAGTTCTTC. Translation: CASLRRAGSYNEQFF. The rearrangement joins TRBV28 to TRBJ2-1; D gene unclear. The V gene's germline CDR1 is MDHEN and CDR2 SYDVKM. This CDR3 is 15 amino acids long. V gave up 9 bases and J gave up 0 bases, with 15 bases separating them.

V is TRBV20-1 and J is TRBJ1-3; D may be TRBD1 (5 bases). The CDR3 is 14 residues long. Germline-derived CDR1 and CDR2 are DFQATT and SNEGSKA (reference sequence). The germline V and J ends were trimmed by 5 bases and 0 bases, with 11 bases remaining between them. The DNA of the CDR3 is TGCAGTGCTCCAGACAGCAGCTCTGGAAACACCATATATTTT. Protein sequence: CSAPDSSSGNTIYF.

Many counts were recorded for this clonotype. This rearrangement joins TRBV7-2 to TRBJ2-5, with D perhaps matching TRBD2 (7 bases). CDR1 and CDR2 from the germline V gene are SGHTA and FQGNSA. V was pared by 7 bases and J by 4 bases, with 16 bases between. CDR3 size: 14 residues. The CDR3 sequence is CASNIQGGVETQYF. CDR3 DNA: TGTGCCAGCAACATACAGGGAGGGGTAGAGACCCAGTACTTC.

The CDR3 region is CSAHSLTRSYEQYF. Here the CDR3 DNA reads TGCAGTGCCCACTCTCTGACGCGTTCCTACGAGCAGTACTTC. The chain uses TRBV20-1 and TRBJ2-7; no firm D call. CDR1 is DFQATT, CDR2 SNEGSKA, per germline (reference sequence). The CDR3 runs to 14 residues. The germline V and J ends were trimmed by 6 bases and 1 base, with 16 bases remaining between them.

This clonotype was recorded at least ten times. V gene TRBV5-1 combines with J gene TRBJ2-7; 7 nucleotides match TRBD1. The CDR3 totals 17 residues. V trimming: 0 bases; J trimming: 4 bases; junction bases outside the gene matches: 13. Germline V lookup: CDR1 SGHRS, CDR2 YFSETQ. The chain's CDR3 is CASSLAPSDRVRYEQYF. The CDR3 nucleotides are TGCGCCAGCAGCTTGGCGCCCTCCGACAGGGTCAGATACGAGCAGTACTTC.

This clonotype was picked up a small number of times. The chain couples TRBV10-3 to TRBJ2-7; TRBD1 might be the D (5 bases). CDR3 length equals 15 residues. V gave up 6 bases and J gave up 1 base, with 16 bases separating them. Germline V gives CDR1 ENHRY, CDR2 SYGVKD. CDR3 sequence: CAIRKTDSPSYEQYF. The CDR3 nucleotides are TGTGCCATCAGAAAGACAGATTCCCCTTCCTACGAGCAGTACTTC.

This clonotype was counted only a few times. The V gene is TRBV10-1, the J gene TRBJ1-1, with unresolved D. The CDR3 is 14 amino acids. Germline CDR1 is WNHNN and CDR2 is SYGVQD (reference sequence). Trimming removed 4 bases from V and 4 bases from J, with 13 bases in between. The CDR3 spells CASSGYNRPTEAFF. The CDR3 bases are TGCGCCAGCAGTGGTTACAACAGACCCACTGAAGCTTTCTTT.

This clonotype was picked up many times. This rearrangement joins TRBV7-2 to TRBJ2-3; D not certain. Trimming pared 0 bases from V and 2 bases from J, leaving 6 bases between. The CDR3 is 14 residues long. Germline V lookup: CDR1 SGHTA, CDR2 FQGNSA. This CDR3 reads CASSLALTTDTQYF. CDR3 nucleotides: TGTGCCAGCAGCTTAGCCCTTACCACAGATACGCAGTATTTT.

This chain connects TRBV10-2 to TRBJ2-7; D is uncertain. Looked up from germline, CDR1 is WSHSY and CDR2 is SAAADI. The V end lost 3 bases, the J end lost 2 bases, and 5 bases lay between the germline ends. CDR3 length: 12 amino acids. CDR3 amino acids: CASSERAYEQYF. CDR3 nucleotides: TGCGCCAGCAGTGAAAGGGCCTACGAGCAGTACTTC.

V and J are TRBV6-5 and TRBJ2-2, with TRBD1 matching over 9 bases. The V gene's germline CDR1 is MNHEY and CDR2 SVGAGI. V shed 4 bases and J 6 bases; nucleotides not matched to a gene: 9. There are 16 residues in the CDR3. CDR3 nucleotides: TGTGCCAGCAGTTTCGGCATTACAGGGGGCCCCGGGGAGCTGTTTTTT. Translating it yields CASSFGITGGPGELFF.

This clonotype was seen many times. This chain uses TRBV12-3 or TRBV12-4 with TRBJ1-2; D may be TRBD1 (6 bases). V lost 4 bases to trimming and J lost 8 bases, with 14 bases between them. This CDR3 is built from 13 residues. CDR3 amino acids: CASSSQGHGGYTF. In nucleotides, the CDR3 is TGTGCCAGCAGTTCACAGGGCCACGGGGGCTACACCTTC.

This clonotype was detected many times. The chain links TRBV6-6 to TRBJ1-4; no clear D gene. Trimming removed 2 bases from V and 4 bases from J, with 5 bases in between. The germline V gene has CDR1 MNHNY and CDR2 SVGAGI (reference sequence). The CDR3 contains 13 residues. CDR3 loop: CASSYRNNEKLFF. The CDR3 region has the DNA TGTGCCAGCAGTTACAGGAATAATGAAAAACTGTTTTTT.

V usage is TRBV12-5 and J usage is TRBJ2-6; D gene unclear. Trimming took off 6 bases at V and 2 bases at J, with 8 bases between the two ends. Germline CDR1 is LGHNT and CDR2 is FRNRAP. The CDR3 is 14 residues long. The CDR3 nucleotides are TGTGCTAGTGGGGTAGCAGCTGGGGCCAACGTCCTGACTTTC. This gives the protein CASGVAAGANVLTF.

This clonotype was observed many times. The rearrangement links TRBV15 to TRBJ2-7; 7 bases are shared with TRBD2. J lost 2 bases, V lost 3 bases, and 4 bases had no gene match. CDR3 length: 14 residues. The germline CDR1 and CDR2 sequences are LNHNV and YYDKDF (reference sequence). In DNA form, the CDR3 reads TGTGCCACCAGCAGGCAGGGAGGGCCCTACGAGCAGTACTTC. The encoded protein is CATSRQGGPYEQYF.

The sample holds many counts of this clonotype. The rearrangement uses TRBV28 and TRBJ2-7, with 10 bases identical to TRBD2. V gave up 6 bases and J gave up 3 bases; unmatched junction bases: 2. The length of the CDR3 is 13 residues. Germline V gives CDR1 MDHEN, CDR2 SYDVKM. This chain's CDR3 is CASRRTSGYEQYF. CDR3 in DNA: TGTGCCAGCAGAAGGACTAGCGGCTACGAGCAGTACTTC.

In its sample, this clonotype was seen many times. The rearrangement links TRBV7-2 to TRBJ2-1; TRBD2 aligns across 7 bases. V shed 4 bases and J 4 bases; nucleotides not matched to a gene: 1. The CDR3 loop spans 13 amino acids. Germline values: CDR1 SGHTA, CDR2 FQGNSA. CDR3 protein: CASSWGGYNEQFF. The CDR3 bases are TGTGCCAGCAGCTGGGGGGGTTACAATGAGCAGTTCTTC.

This clonotype was counted between two and nine times. The V call is TRBV5-1, the J call TRBJ2-5, with D tentatively TRBD1 or TRBD2 (5 bases each). The CDR3 runs 13 residues. From germline, CDR1 is SGHRS and CDR2 YFSETQ. Trimming removed 0 bases from V and 6 bases from J, with 9 bases in between. The CDR3 protein is CASSLGREKTQYF. CDR3 sequence (DNA): TGCGCCAGCAGCTTGGGCAGGGAGAAGACCCAGTACTTC.

J is TRBJ1-2 and V is TRBV10-3, with D unclear. Looked up from germline, CDR1 is ENHRY and CDR2 is SYGVKD. V lost 0 bases, J lost 1 base, and 12 bases lay in between. This CDR3 has 16 residues. This CDR3 is CAISESESRRNYGYTF. CDR3 in DNA: TGTGCCATCAGTGAGTCCGAGAGCCGACGTAACTATGGCTACACCTTC.

This clonotype was picked up many times. The chain links TRBV28 to TRBJ1-1; no reliable D call. The germline V gene has CDR1 MDHEN and CDR2 SYDVKM. The CDR3 extends over 18 amino acids. The ends were cut back, 6 bases at V and 7 bases at J, with 30 bases in the middle. CDR3 sequence: CASSRTLLLTRALGEAFF. For the CDR3, the DNA is TGTGCCAGCAGCCGAACCCTATTACTTACAAGGGCGCTCGGTGAAGCTTTCTTT.

The rearrangement links TRBV20-1 to TRBJ1-1; 10 bases are a match to TRBD1. The CDR3 covers 13 residues. V lost 5 bases to trimming and J lost 4 bases; unmatched junction nucleotides: 4. Germline values: CDR1 DFQATT, CDR2 SNEGSKA (reference sequence). The CDR3 nucleotides read TGCAGTGCTCTTAGGGACAGGGGCACTGAAGCTTTCTTT. Amino acid sequence: CSALRDRGTEAFF.

V usage is TRBV28 and J usage is TRBJ2-5, with 14 bases aligning to TRBD2. The germline gives CDR1 MDHEN, CDR2 SYDVKM. Trimming took 4 bases from V and 4 from J; bases not matched to a gene: 14. The CDR3 is 19 amino acids. Here the CDR3 reads CASSWSFPGLAGVVETQYF. CDR3 nucleotide sequence: TGTGCCAGCAGTTGGAGCTTCCCGGGACTAGCGGGAGTGGTAGAGACCCAGTACTTC.

This clonotype has just a few counts. DNA of the CDR3: TGTGCCAGCAGCTATCAAACAGGGCTGGGATCACCCCTCCACTTT. Residues: CASSYQTGLGSPLHF. The V gene is TRBV11-2, the J gene TRBJ1-6; maybe TRBD1 (6 bases). CDR1 is SGHAT, CDR2 FQNNGV, per germline. V was trimmed by 4 bases and J by 10 bases, leaving 17 bases between them. CDR3 length: 15 amino acids.

This clonotype has more than one count but fewer than ten. J is TRBJ2-3 and V is TRBV12-3 or TRBV12-4, with 7 bases identical to TRBD2. With 4 bases clipped from V and 0 bases from J, the junction kept 7 bases outside the gene matches. The CDR3 is 16 amino acids. The CDR3: CASSSRAGLSTDTQYF. The CDR3 DNA is TGTGCCAGCAGTTCACGAGCGGGACTTAGCACAGATACGCAGTATTTT.

The rearrangement uses TRBV18 and TRBJ1-1; the D is unclear. Trimming took off 6 bases at V and 11 bases at J, with 16 bases between the two ends. Germline assignment: CDR1 KGHSH and CDR2 LQKENI. The CDR3 has 12 amino acids. The CDR3 loop is CASSKNELVAFF. The CDR3 DNA follows: TGTGCCAGCTCGAAAAATGAGCTCGTGGCTTTCTTT. The full variable domain, with the rest looked up from reference TRBV18 and TRBJ1-1, is NAGVMQNPRHLVRRRGQEARLRCSPMKGHSHVYWYRQLPEEGLKFMVYLQKENIIDESGMPKERFSAEFPKEGPSILRIQQVVRGDSAAYFCASSKNELVAFFGQGTRLTVV.

Only a few counts were recorded for this clonotype. The V gene is TRBV20-1, the J gene TRBJ2-7; D possibly corresponds to TRBD1 (6 bases). CDR1 is DFQATT, CDR2 SNEGSKA, per germline (reference sequence). The CDR3 spans 14 residues. Between the trimmed V and J ends, which lost 7 bases and 0 bases, there was a span of 16 bases. CDR3 residues: CSGALGALSYEQYF. The CDR3 bases are TGCAGTGGAGCATTGGGGGCCCTCTCCTACGAGCAGTACTTC.